This TCR beta chain stems from a study of T-cell memory formation after mild COVID-19. General study points: Whether day 37 second-wave clones are SARS-CoV-2-specific was not confirmed.

A 5'RACE reaction primed in the constant segment made cDNA libraries of TCR alpha and TCR beta, and these carried sample barcodes and UMIs. TCRdb used MiXCR to reprocess the 5' RACE reads, holding one entry per CDR3 protein. The sample has roughly 560,000 distinct CDR3 sequences; 20% are singletons. The germline CDR1 and CDR2 sequences are SGHRS and YFSETQ. The CDR3 totals 16 residues. Regarding this clonotype: Antigen specificity is unknown. A junction end diverges from the germline sequence, so it may reflect a read error.

The sample was PBMCs or a T cell subset sorted from them (not recorded which). The clonotype originates from an adult woman who had mild COVID-19 (a few samples of this study predate the infection). Cell type and time point are not known. V usage is TRBV5-1 and J usage is TRBJ2-2; possibly TRBD2 for D (5 bases). CDR3: CASSLEDYSNTGELFF. In nucleotides, the CDR3 is TGCGCCAGCAGTTTGGAGGATTATTCGAACACCGGGGAGCTGTTTTTT. The complete variable domain, with remaining parts taken from reference TRBV5-1 and TRBJ2-2, reads KAGVTQTPRYLIKTRGQQVTLSCSPISGHRSVSWYQQTPGQGLQFLFEYFSETQRNKGNFPGRFSGRQFSNSRSEMNVSTLELGDSALYLCASSLEDYSNTGELFFGEGSRLTVL.